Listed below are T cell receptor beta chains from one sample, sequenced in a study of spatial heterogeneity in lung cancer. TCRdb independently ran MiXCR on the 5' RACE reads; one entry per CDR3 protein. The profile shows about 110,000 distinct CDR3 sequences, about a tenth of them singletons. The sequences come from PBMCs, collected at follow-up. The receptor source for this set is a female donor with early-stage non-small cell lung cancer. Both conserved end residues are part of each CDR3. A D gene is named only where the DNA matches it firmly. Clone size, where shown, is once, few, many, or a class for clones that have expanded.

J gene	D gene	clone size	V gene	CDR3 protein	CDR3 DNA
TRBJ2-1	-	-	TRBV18	CASSPGGRSNEQFF	TGTGCCAGCTCACCCGGAGGCCGTTCAAATGAGCAGTTCTTC
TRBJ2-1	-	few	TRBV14	CASSQYLQQFF	TGTGCCAGCAGCCAATACCTACAGCAGTTCTTC
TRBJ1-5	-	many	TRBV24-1	CATSDFSQGTGQPQHF	TGTGCCACCAGTGATTTTAGTCAGGGTACTGGACAGCCCCAGCATTTT
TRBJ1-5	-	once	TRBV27	CASSLSFTNSNQPQHF	TGTGCCAGCAGTTTATCCTTTACTAATAGCAATCAGCCCCAGCATTTT
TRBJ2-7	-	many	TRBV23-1	CASSGDSGNYEQYF	TGCGCCAGCAGTGGCGACAGCGGAAACTACGAGCAGTACTTC
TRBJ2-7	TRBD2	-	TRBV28	CASSSPSGRAYEQYF	TGTGCCAGCAGTTCTCCTAGCGGGAGGGCCTACGAGCAGTACTTC
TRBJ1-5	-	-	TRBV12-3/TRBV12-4	CASSRGAYSNQPQHF	TGTGCCAGCAGTAGAGGGGCGTATAGCAATCAGCCCCAGCATTTT
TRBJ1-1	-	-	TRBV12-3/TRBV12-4	CASVEQWNTEAFF	TGTGCCAGCGTAGAACAGTGGAACACTGAAGCTTTCTTT
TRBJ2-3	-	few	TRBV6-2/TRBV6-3	CASSYGRINTDTQYF	TGTGCCAGCAGTTACGGGCGCATCAACACAGATACGCAGTATTTT
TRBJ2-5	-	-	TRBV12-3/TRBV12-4	CASLSGYPYQETQYF	TGTGCCAGCCTAAGCGGCTACCCGTACCAAGAGACCCAGTACTTC
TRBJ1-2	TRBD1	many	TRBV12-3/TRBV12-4	CASSQTTGTGRGYTF	TGTGCCAGCAGTCAGACAACCGGGACAGGTCGTGGCTACACCTTC
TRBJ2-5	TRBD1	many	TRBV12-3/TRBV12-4	CASSQGQAGETQYF	TGTGCCAGCAGCCAGGGACAGGCAGGGGAGACCCAGTACTTC
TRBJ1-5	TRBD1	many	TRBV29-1	CSSGTEKCYSNQPQHF	TGCAGTTCCGGGACAGAAAAATGTTATAGCAATCAGCCCCAGCATTTT
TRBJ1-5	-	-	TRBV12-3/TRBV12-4	CASRQGWGLGNQPQHF	TGTGCCAGCAGGCAGGGCTGGGGGCTCGGCAATCAGCCCCAGCATTTT
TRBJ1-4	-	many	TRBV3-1	CASSQDLREKLFF	TGTGCCAGCAGCCAAGATTTACGTGAAAAACTGTTTTTT
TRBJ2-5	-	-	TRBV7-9	CASSFGGPLASGSQETQYF	TGTGCCAGCAGCTTTGGCGGGCCCTTGGCGAGCGGCAGCCAAGAGACCCAGTACTTC
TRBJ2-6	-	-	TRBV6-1	CATPPDTSGANVLTF	TGTGCCACTCCGCCGGATACCTCTGGGGCCAACGTCCTGACTTTC
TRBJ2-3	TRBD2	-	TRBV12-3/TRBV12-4	CASRPLLAGGTDTQYF	TGTGCCAGCAGACCTCTCCTAGCGGGAGGCACAGATACGCAGTATTTT
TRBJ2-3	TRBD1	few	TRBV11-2	CASSNTGTGGLNTQYF	TGTGCCAGCAGTAATACCGGGACAGGGGGCCTAAATACGCAGTATTTT
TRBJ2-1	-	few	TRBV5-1	CASSLEFHEQFF	TGCGCCAGCAGCTTGGAGTTTCATGAGCAGTTCTTC
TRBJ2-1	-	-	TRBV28	CASSSGSFYNEQFF	TGTGCCAGCAGTTCCGGGAGCTTTTACAATGAGCAGTTCTTC
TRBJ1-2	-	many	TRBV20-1	CSADLNYGYTF	TGCAGTGCGGACCTCAACTATGGCTACACCTTC